Listed here are 32 T cell receptor beta chains from one sample, sequenced in a study of shared clonotypes between healthy human individuals. This table comes from immunoSEQ multiplex PCR, and its TCRdb copy is limited to in-frame clones, with some not included. The profile shows 1.5 million to 2.5 million clones, roughly 94% of them singletons. The naive CD8 population came from CD45RO-negative cells selected for CCR7, without terminally differentiated effector memory CD45RA+ cells. The sample comprised naive CD8+ T cells sorted from blood. Receptor source: a young man in good health.

J is TRBJ2-7 and V is TRBV28, with TRBD2 identical over 10 bases. The V gene's germline CDR1 is MDHEN and CDR2 SYDVKM. The CDR3 consists of 14 residues. V dropped 6 bases and J dropped 6; count of bases not matched to a gene: 8. The CDR3 DNA reads TGTGCCAGCAGCCGAACTAGCGGGGCGCTCGAGCAGTACTTC. Translation: CASSRTSGALEQYF. The variable domain in full, completed from reference TRBV28 and TRBJ2-7, reads DVKVTQSSRYLVKRTGEKVFLECVQDMDHENMFWYRQDPGLGLRLIYFSYDVKMKEKGDIPEGYSVSREKKERFSLILESASTNQTSMYLCASSRTSGALEQYFGPGTRLTVT.

The V gene is TRBV5-1, the J gene TRBJ2-5, with D maybe TRBD1 (6 bases). Germline loops: CDR1 SGHRS, CDR2 YFSETQ. Trimming removed 1 base at V and 1 base at J, with 17 bases between. The CDR3 loop spans 17 amino acids. DNA for the CDR3: TGCGCCAGCAGCTTGCCTTCCAATACAGGGCTCCAAGAGACCCAGTACTTC. Protein product: CASSLPSNTGLQETQYF.

Details on this clone: Other DNA sequences in this sample translate to the same CDR3. V is TRBV4-1 and J is TRBJ2-1; D remains unclear. The germline gives CDR1 MGHRA, CDR2 YSYEKL. Trimming stripped 1 base from V and 2 bases from J, with 3 bases between. CDR3 length: 13 residues. CDR3 nucleotide sequence: TGCGCCAGCAGCCAAGGGACCTACAATGAGCAGTTCTTC. Amino acids: CASSQGTYNEQFF.

For this clone: The same CDR3 also results from other DNA sequences found in this sample. This rearrangement joins TRBV6-5 to TRBJ2-7, with D possibly matching TRBD2 (6 bases). The V gene's germline CDR1 is MNHEY and CDR2 SVGAGI. CDR3 size: 16 residues. Trimming pared 0 bases from V and 0 bases from J, leaving 12 bases between. In DNA form, the CDR3 reads TGTGCCAGCAGTTACTCGACGGGGGAGACCTCCTACGAGCAGTACTTC. It yields the protein CASSYSTGETSYEQYF.

Points on this clone: The same CDR3 also results from other DNA sequences found in this sample. V gene TRBV11-2 combines with J gene TRBJ2-7; the match to TRBD1 covers 11 bases. The V gene's germline CDR1 is SGHAT and CDR2 FQNNGV. The CDR3 runs to 15 residues. J lost 3 bases, V lost 1 base, and 2 bases had no gene match. The CDR3 bases are TGTGCCAGCAGCTTAGGGACAGGGGGCGGCTACGAGCAGTACTTC. Its protein product is CASSLGTGGGYEQYF.

This clone was counted only a few times. The chain is built from TRBV25-1 and TRBJ2-7; D is undetermined. Germline CDR1 MGHDK, CDR2 SYGVNS. The length of the CDR3 is 14 residues. V was pared by 5 bases and J by 0 bases, with 11 bases between. CDR3 coding DNA: TGTGCCAGCAGTCCCATCATGGCCTCCTACGAGCAGTACTTC. It specifies CASSPIMASYEQYF.

V is TRBV7-9 and J is TRBJ2-5, with a possible D match to TRBD1 (6 bases). The CDR3 is made up of 13 amino acids. V was shortened by 8 bases and J by 3 bases, with 13 bases between the two germline ends. Germline V gives CDR1 SEHNR, CDR2 FQNEAQ (reference sequence). Written as DNA, the CDR3 is TGTGCCAGCGGCGGTTGGGACAAAGAGACCCAGTACTTC. Protein product: CASGGWDKETQYF. The full variable domain, in which reference TRBV7-9 and TRBJ2-5 provide the parts outside the CDR3, is DTGVSQNPRHKITKRGQNVTFRCDPISEHNRLYWYRQTLGQGPEFLTYFQNEAQLEKSRLLSDRFSAERPKGSFSTLEIQRTEQGDSAMYLCASGGWDKETQYFGPGTRLLVL.

The DNA for the CDR3 is TGTGCCAGCAGTCCAGGGTTCCTAAATCAGCCCCAGCATTTT. This encodes CASSPGFLNQPQHF. This chain joins TRBV27 and TRBJ1-5, with D possibly matching TRBD1 (5 bases). This CDR3 is built from 14 residues. The germline V and J ends were trimmed by 5 bases and 4 bases, with 12 bases remaining between them. Per germline, CDR1 MNHEY and CDR2 SMNVEV (reference sequence).

On this clone itself: The identical CDR3 is also encoded by other nucleotide sequences in the sample. V is TRBV29-1 and J is TRBJ1-1, with D hard to call. The V gene's germline CDR1 is SQVTM and CDR2 ANQGSEA. The CDR3 sequence is 11 residues long. Trimming left V 3 bases short and J 0 bases short, with 2 bases between. DNA of the CDR3: TGCAGCGTTGAGTTGAACACTGAAGCTTTCTTT. Translating it yields CSVELNTEAFF. Using reference TRBV29-1 and TRBJ1-1 for the parts outside the CDR3, the full variable domain is SAVISQKPSRDICQRGTSLTIQCQVDSQVTMMFWYRQQPGQSLTLIATANQGSEATYESGFVIDKFPISRPNLTFSTLTVSNMSPEDSSIYLCSVELNTEAFFGQGTRLTVV.

About this clone itself: Other DNA variants within this sample encode the same CDR3. This chain joins TRBV9 and TRBJ2-5; 7 nucleotides align to TRBD2. Unmatched junction bases numbered 7, after V lost 0 bases and J lost 5 bases. This CDR3 is built from 15 residues. CDR1 and CDR2 from the germline V gene are SGDLS and YYNGEE. CDR3 sequence: CASSVATGGGETQYF. In DNA form, the CDR3 reads TGTGCCAGCAGCGTAGCTACGGGGGGAGGGGAGACCCAGTACTTC.

This rearrangement joins TRBV7-9 to TRBJ2-1, with D perhaps given as TRBD1 or TRBD2 (5 bases each). Germline V gene sequence: CDR1 SEHNR, CDR2 FQNEAQ (reference sequence). Trimming took 5 bases from V and 10 from J, leaving 9 bases between them. This CDR3 region has 11 residues. DNA for the CDR3: TGTGCCAGCAGCCATGGGGGAGAGCAGTTCTTC. Its translation is CASSHGGEQFF.

The chain recombines TRBV13 with TRBJ2-5; TRBD2 might be the D (5 bases). Germline V gene data show CDR1 as PRHDT and CDR2 as FYEKMQ (reference sequence). The CDR3 covers 16 residues. The V and J ends lost 3 bases and 2 bases respectively, with 16 bases between them. In DNA form, the CDR3 reads TGTGCCAGCAGCTTGGCCCCCCGGACGGGGCAAGAGACCCAGTACTTC. The encoded protein is CASSLAPRTGQETQYF.

The rearrangement uses TRBV7-3 and TRBJ2-1; D may be TRBD2 (6 bases). The CDR3 spans 13 residues. The V gene lost 4 bases and the J gene lost 6 bases, with 10 bases spanning the gap. Germline V CDR1 and CDR2: SGHTA, FQGTGA. The DNA of the CDR3 is TGTGCCAGCAGCTCCCTAGCGTTCAATGAGCAGTTCTTC. Its protein is CASSSLAFNEQFF.

A note on this clone: Other DNA sequences from this sample encode an identical CDR3 as well. The chain joins TRBV5-1 to TRBJ2-5, with 12 bases lining up with TRBD2. The CDR3 extends over 15 amino acids. Germline loops: CDR1 SGHRS, CDR2 YFSETQ. V shed 0 bases, J shed 4 bases, and the junction held 1 base outside the gene matches. CDR3 loop: CASSLELAGGETQYF. In DNA, the CDR3 is TGCGCCAGCAGCTTGGAACTAGCGGGAGGAGAGACCCAGTACTTC.

This chain links TRBV5-5 with TRBJ2-2; possibly TRBD1 for D (5 bases). The V gene lost 2 bases and the J gene lost 5 bases, with 10 bases spanning the gap. This CDR3 comprises 14 residues. Germline V gene data show CDR1 as SGHKS and CDR2 as YYEKEE (reference sequence). CDR3: CASSFDRITGELFF. The CDR3 bases are TGTGCCAGCAGCTTCGACAGAATTACCGGGGAGCTGTTTTTT.

The V call is TRBV7-9, the J call TRBJ1-2; D unresolved. Germline V CDR1 and CDR2: SEHNR, FQNEAQ (reference sequence). The CDR3 extends over 17 amino acids. V was shortened by 5 bases and J by 3 bases, with 22 bases between the two germline ends. This chain's CDR3 is CASSRLIGQAADYGYTF. The CDR3 DNA follows: TGTGCCAGCAGCCGCTTGATCGGGCAGGCCGCTGACTATGGCTACACCTTC.

V gene TRBV5-6 combines with J gene TRBJ2-1; D is unresolved. V gave up 0 bases and J gave up 8 bases, with 6 bases separating them. The CDR3 runs to 12 residues. Germline V gene sequence: CDR1 SGHDT, CDR2 YYEEEE. The DNA of the CDR3 is TGTGCCAGCAGCTTGGATGACTATGAGCAGTTCTTC. Protein product: CASSLDDYEQFF.

The chain links TRBV27 to TRBJ2-3; D call uncertain. V lost 2 bases, J lost 6 bases, and 9 bases lay in between. The CDR3 consists of 13 residues. CDR1 and CDR2 from the germline V gene are MNHEY and SMNVEV (reference sequence). The CDR3 DNA reads as TGTGCCAGCAGTTTAATATCCGGGGATACGCAGTATTTT. As protein: CASSLISGDTQYF.

J is TRBJ2-7 and V is TRBV5-1; 8 bases fit TRBD1. The CDR3 contains 15 residues. The V gene's germline CDR1 is SGHRS and CDR2 YFSETQ. V gave up 7 bases and J gave up 2 bases; unmatched junction bases: 11. The CDR3 DNA sequence: TGCGCCAGCGGAGAAGGGACAGGTACAACCTACGAGCAGTACTTC. This sequence encodes CASGEGTGTTYEQYF. The complete variable domain, with remaining parts taken from reference TRBV5-1 and TRBJ2-7, reads KAGVTQTPRYLIKTRGQQVTLSCSPISGHRSVSWYQQTPGQGLQFLFEYFSETQRNKGNFPGRFSGRQFSNSRSEMNVSTLELGDSALYLCASGEGTGTTYEQYFGPGTRLTVT.

The chain links TRBV6-5 to TRBJ1-2, with 9 bases that match TRBD1. There are 16 residues in the CDR3. The V segment lost 0 bases and the J segment 8 bases; nucleotides outside the gene matches: 10. Germline V gene lookup returns CDR1 MNHEY and CDR2 SVGAGI. CDR3 bases: TGTGCCAGCAGTTACTCCCGTGGGACAGGGCTGGTGGGCTACACCTTC. As protein: CASSYSRGTGLVGYTF.

This sequence joins TRBV30 and TRBJ1-1; the match to TRBD1 covers 9 bases. CDR1 and CDR2 from the germline V gene are GTSNPN and SVGIG (reference sequence). The CDR3 contains 12 residues. The trim removed 1 base at V and 8 bases at J, leaving 2 bases unmatched. CDR3 nucleotides: TGTGCCTGGAGTGGGACAGGGGTCGAAGCTTTCTTT. It encodes CAWSGTGVEAFF.

Points on this clone: Other DNA sequences in this sample translate to the same CDR3. The rearrangement joins TRBV27 to TRBJ2-7; D ambiguous. The CDR3 covers 12 residues. Germline CDR1 is MNHEY and CDR2 is SMNVEV (reference sequence). Trimming took 5 bases from V and 3 from J, leaving 8 bases between them. CDR3 bases: TGTGCCAGCAGTCTATACGGCTACGAGCAGTACTTC. As protein: CASSLYGYEQYF.

The chain couples TRBV7-2 to TRBJ2-3, with TRBD2 matching over 8 bases. J lost 3 bases, V lost 3 bases, and 8 bases had no gene match. This CDR3 is 16 amino acids long. Germline V gene lookup returns CDR1 SGHTA and CDR2 FQGNSA. CDR3 coding DNA: TGTGCCAGCAGCTTGGGAGCGGGAGATCATACAGATACGCAGTATTTT. Protein: CASSLGAGDHTDTQYF.

The chain uses TRBV27 and TRBJ1-3; 7 bases match TRBD1. The CDR3 is 16 residues long. Unmatched junction bases numbered 7, after V lost 5 bases and J lost 0 bases. Germline assignment: CDR1 MNHEY and CDR2 SMNVEV (reference sequence). Here the CDR3 DNA reads TGTGCCAGCAGTGAACCGGACAGGATCTCTGGAAACACCATATATTTT. Its translation is CASSEPDRISGNTIYF.

The chain recombines TRBV5-6 with TRBJ1-3, with TRBD1 as a possible D gene (5 bases). Germline V lookup: CDR1 SGHDT, CDR2 YYEEEE. This CDR3 has 11 residues. Trimming stripped 2 bases from V and 11 bases from J, with 8 bases between. The CDR3 sequence: CASSFGGPIYF. The CDR3 nucleotides read TGTGCCAGCAGCTTTGGGGGTCCCATATATTTT.

The V gene is TRBV5-6, the J gene TRBJ2-7; TRBD2 aligns across 9 bases. This CDR3 contains 18 residues. J gave up 5 bases and V 1 base, and 16 bases lay outside the gene matches. Looked up from germline, CDR1 is SGHDT and CDR2 is YYEEEE. The CDR3: CASSLRYARAGGSHEQYF. Here the CDR3 DNA reads TGTGCCAGCAGCTTGCGGTATGCGAGAGCGGGAGGTTCCCACGAGCAGTACTTC. Using reference TRBV5-6 and TRBJ2-7 for the parts outside the CDR3, the full variable domain is DAGVTQSPTHLIKTRGQQVTLRCSPKSGHDTVSWYQQALGQGPQFIFQYYEEEERQRGNFPDRFSGHQFPNYSSELNVNALLLGDSALYLCASSLRYARAGGSHEQYFGPGTRLTVT.

The J gene is TRBJ2-7, the V gene TRBV18; 7 bases match TRBD1. Losses at the gene ends were 5 bases for V and 1 base for J; bases not matched to a gene: 5. This CDR3 has 14 residues. CDR1 is KGHSH and CDR2 is LQKENI in the germline V gene. The CDR3 sequence is CASSGQENSYEQYF. The CDR3, as DNA: TGTGCCAGCTCAGGACAGGAGAATTCCTACGAGCAGTACTTC. The full variable domain, completed using reference TRBV18 and TRBJ2-7, is NAGVMQNPRHLVRRRGQEARLRCSPMKGHSHVYWYRQLPEEGLKFMVYLQKENIIDESGMPKERFSAEFPKEGPSILRIQQVVRGDSAAYFCASSGQENSYEQYFGPGTRLTVT.

This rearrangement joins TRBV7-8 to TRBJ2-7; TRBD1 matches at 10 bases. Germline CDR1 is SGHVS and CDR2 is FQNEAQ. With 5 bases clipped from V and 0 bases from J, the junction kept 10 bases outside the gene matches. The CDR3 has 17 amino acids. The CDR3 reads CASSAPGTGDSSYEQYF. Here the CDR3 DNA reads TGTGCCAGCAGCGCGCCCGGGACAGGGGACAGCTCCTACGAGCAGTACTTC.

The chain has TRBV4-1 and TRBJ2-1; 10 bases map to TRBD2. V lost 1 base and J lost 2; bases outside the gene matches: 5. The V gene's germline CDR1 is MGHRA and CDR2 YSYEKL. The CDR3 is 17 residues long. CDR3 sequence (DNA): TGCGCCAGCAGCCAAGGGAGCGGGAGGGCGCCCTACAATGAGCAGTTCTTC. Translated: CASSQGSGRAPYNEQFF.

The chain has TRBV21-1 and TRBJ1-6. TRBV21-1 is an annotated pseudogene. This CDR3 is 15 amino acids long. The CDR3 reads CASSALGSDRSPLHF. As DNA, the CDR3 is TGTGCCAGCAGCGCTTTAGGATCGGATCGGTCACCCCTCCACTTT.

This clone appeared a single time. This chain joins TRBV9 and TRBJ1-2, with TRBD1 matching 10 bases. The V gene's germline CDR1 is SGDLS and CDR2 YYNGEE. J gave up 6 bases and V 4 bases, and 6 bases lay outside the gene matches. The CDR3 sequence is 14 residues long. The CDR3 here is CASSSGQGEDGYTF. CDR3 nucleotide sequence: TGTGCCAGCAGCTCCGGACAGGGGGAGGATGGCTACACCTTC.

The chain carries TRBV18 and TRBJ2-7; a weak D match, TRBD2 (6 bases). With 0 bases removed from V and 2 bases from J, the gap between germline ends came to 14 bases. The germline CDR1 and CDR2 sequences are KGHSH and LQKENI. The CDR3 covers 16 residues. CDR3 bases: TGTGCCAGCTCACCACCGCGCGGGGTGGGGACCTACGAGCAGTACTTC. Translating it yields CASSPPRGVGTYEQYF.